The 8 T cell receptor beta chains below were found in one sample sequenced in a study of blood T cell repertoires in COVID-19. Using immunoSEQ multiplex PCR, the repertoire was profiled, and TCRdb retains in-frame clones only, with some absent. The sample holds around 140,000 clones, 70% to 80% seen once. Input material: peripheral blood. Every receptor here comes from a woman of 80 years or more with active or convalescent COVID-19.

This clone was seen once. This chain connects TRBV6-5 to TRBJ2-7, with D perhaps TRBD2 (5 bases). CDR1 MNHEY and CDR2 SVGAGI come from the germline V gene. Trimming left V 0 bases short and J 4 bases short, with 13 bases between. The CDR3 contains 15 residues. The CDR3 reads CASSYSILGVYEQYF. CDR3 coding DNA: TGTGCCAGCAGTTACTCCATACTAGGAGTATACGAGCAGTACTTC.

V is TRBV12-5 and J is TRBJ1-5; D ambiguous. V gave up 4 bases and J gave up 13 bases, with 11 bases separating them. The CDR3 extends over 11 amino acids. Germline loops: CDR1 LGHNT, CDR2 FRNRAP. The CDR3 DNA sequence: TGTGCTAGTGGTTCCGGAGTTGGACAGCATTTT. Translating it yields CASGSGVGQHF.

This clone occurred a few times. CDR3 amino acids: CASSLWTGSEKLFF. CDR3 in DNA: TGCGCCAGCAGCCTTTGGACAGGGAGTGAAAAACTGTTTTTT. The chain links TRBV5-1 to TRBJ1-4; 8 bases align to TRBD1. CDR1 SGHRS and CDR2 YFSETQ come from the germline V gene. The CDR3 is 14 amino acids. J lost 7 bases, V lost 4 bases, and 6 bases had no gene match. The full variable domain, with the rest looked up from reference TRBV5-1 and TRBJ1-4, is KAGVTQTPRYLIKTRGQQVTLSCSPISGHRSVSWYQQTPGQGLQFLFEYFSETQRNKGNFPGRFSGRQFSNSRSEMNVSTLELGDSALYLCASSLWTGSEKLFFGSGTQLSVL.

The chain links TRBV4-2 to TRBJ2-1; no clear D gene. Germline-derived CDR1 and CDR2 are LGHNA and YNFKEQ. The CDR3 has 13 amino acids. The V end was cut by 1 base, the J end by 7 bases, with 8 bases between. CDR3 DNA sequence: TGTGCCAGCAGCCAAGGGTGGCGGAATGAGCAGTTCTTC. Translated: CASSQGWRNEQFF.

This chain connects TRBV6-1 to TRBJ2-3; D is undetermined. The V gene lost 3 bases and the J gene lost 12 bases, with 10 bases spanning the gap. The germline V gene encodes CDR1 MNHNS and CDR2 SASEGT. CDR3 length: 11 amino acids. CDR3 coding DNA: TGTGCCAGCAGTGAGTGGCCCTCTCAGTATTTT. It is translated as CASSEWPSQYF.

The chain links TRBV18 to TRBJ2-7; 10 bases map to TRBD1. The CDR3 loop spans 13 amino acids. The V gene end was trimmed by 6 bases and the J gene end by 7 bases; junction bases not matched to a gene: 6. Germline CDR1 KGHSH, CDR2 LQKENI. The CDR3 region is CASSRGQGEEQYF. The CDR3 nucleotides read TGTGCCAGCTCCCGAGGACAGGGGGAGGAGCAGTACTTC.

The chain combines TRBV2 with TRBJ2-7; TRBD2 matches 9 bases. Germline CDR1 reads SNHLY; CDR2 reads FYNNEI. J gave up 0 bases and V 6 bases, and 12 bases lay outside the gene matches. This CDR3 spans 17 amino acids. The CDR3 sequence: CASSQNALAGISYEQYF. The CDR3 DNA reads TGTGCCAGCAGCCAAAATGCCCTAGCGGGGATCTCCTACGAGCAGTACTTC.

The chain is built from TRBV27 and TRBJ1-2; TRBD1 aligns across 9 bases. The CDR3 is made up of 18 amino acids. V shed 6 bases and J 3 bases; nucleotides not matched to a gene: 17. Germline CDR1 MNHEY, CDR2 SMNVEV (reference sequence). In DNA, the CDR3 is TGTGCCAGCAGCCAAACCCGGACAGGGGAGGGTCCTTACTATGGCTACACCTTC. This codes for CASSQTRTGEGPYYGYTF.